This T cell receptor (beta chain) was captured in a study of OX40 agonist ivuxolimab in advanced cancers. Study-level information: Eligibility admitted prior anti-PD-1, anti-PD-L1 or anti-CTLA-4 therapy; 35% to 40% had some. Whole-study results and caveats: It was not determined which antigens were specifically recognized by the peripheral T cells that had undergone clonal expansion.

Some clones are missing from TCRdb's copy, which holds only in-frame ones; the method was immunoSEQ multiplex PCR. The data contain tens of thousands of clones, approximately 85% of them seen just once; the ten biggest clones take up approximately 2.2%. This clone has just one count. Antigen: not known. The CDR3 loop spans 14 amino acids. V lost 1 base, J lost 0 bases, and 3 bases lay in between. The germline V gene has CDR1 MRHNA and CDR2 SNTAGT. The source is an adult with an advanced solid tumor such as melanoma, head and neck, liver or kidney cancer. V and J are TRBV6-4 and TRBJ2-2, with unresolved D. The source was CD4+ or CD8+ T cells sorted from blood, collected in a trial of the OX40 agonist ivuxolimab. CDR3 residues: CASSDFPNTGELFF. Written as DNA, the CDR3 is TGTGCCAGCAGTGACTTCCCGAACACCGGGGAGCTGTTTTTT.